This TCR beta chain was identified during a study of Tregs in tolerant kidney transplant recipients. The protocol was immunoSEQ multiplex PCR, while the TCRdb copy is restricted to in-frame clones and leaves out a portion. The sample comprises 85,000 to 90,000 clones, 90% to 95% of which are singletons, and roughly 5% rests with the top ten. This CDR3 comprises 13 residues. Trimming took 1 base from V and 2 from J, leaving 5 bases between them. CDR1 is SGHAT and CDR2 is FQNNGV in the germline V gene. The TCR comes from a human donor in good health. The rearrangement joins TRBV11-2 to TRBJ1-2; no reliable D call. Sequences were obtained from CD8+ T cells from blood. CDR3 in amino acids: CASSLGGNYGYTF. DNA of the CDR3: TGTGCCAGCAGCTTAGGGGGAAACTATGGCTACACCTTC.